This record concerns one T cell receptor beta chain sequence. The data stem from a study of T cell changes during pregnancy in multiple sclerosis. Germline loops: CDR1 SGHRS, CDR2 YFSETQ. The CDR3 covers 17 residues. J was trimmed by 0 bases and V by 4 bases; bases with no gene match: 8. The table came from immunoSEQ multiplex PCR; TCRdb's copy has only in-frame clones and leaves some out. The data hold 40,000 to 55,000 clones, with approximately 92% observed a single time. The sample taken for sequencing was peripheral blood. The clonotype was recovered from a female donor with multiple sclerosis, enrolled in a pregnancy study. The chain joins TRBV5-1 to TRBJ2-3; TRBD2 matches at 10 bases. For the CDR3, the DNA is TGCGCCAGCAGCCTTTGGTCGACTAGCGGGAGCACAGATACGCAGTATTTT. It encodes CASSLWSTSGSTDTQYF.